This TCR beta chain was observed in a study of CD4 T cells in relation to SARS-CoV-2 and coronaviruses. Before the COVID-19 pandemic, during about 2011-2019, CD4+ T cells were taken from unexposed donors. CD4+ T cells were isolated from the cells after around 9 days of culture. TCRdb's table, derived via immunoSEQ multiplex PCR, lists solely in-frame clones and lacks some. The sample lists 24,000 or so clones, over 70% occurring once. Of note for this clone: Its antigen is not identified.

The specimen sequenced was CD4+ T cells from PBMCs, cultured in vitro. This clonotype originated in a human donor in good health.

Written as DNA, the CDR3 is TGCGCCAGCAGCTTGGCCAGGGGCGTGGGCTATGGCTACACCTTC. Its protein product is CASSLARGVGYGYTF. The chain couples TRBV5-1 to TRBJ1-2; tentatively, D is TRBD1 (6 bases). With 0 bases removed from V and 4 bases from J, the gap between germline ends came to 13 bases. Germline assignment: CDR1 SGHRS and CDR2 YFSETQ. The CDR3 length is 15 residues.